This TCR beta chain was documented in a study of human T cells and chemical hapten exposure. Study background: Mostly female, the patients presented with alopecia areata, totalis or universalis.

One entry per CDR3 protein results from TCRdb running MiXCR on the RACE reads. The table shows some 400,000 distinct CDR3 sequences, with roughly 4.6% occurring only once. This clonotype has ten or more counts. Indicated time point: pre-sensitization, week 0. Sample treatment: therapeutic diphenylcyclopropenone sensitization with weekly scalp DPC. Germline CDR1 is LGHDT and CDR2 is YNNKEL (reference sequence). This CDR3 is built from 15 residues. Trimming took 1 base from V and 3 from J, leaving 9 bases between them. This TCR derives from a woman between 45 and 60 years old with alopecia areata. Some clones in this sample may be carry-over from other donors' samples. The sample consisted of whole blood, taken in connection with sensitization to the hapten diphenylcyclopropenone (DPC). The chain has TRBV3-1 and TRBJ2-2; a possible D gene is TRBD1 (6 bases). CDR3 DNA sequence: TGTGCCAGCAGCCAAGTAGGGGGTGACACCGGGGAGCTGTTTTTT. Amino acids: CASSQVGGDTGELFF.